This is a list of T cell receptor beta chains from one sample in a study of blood T cell repertoires in COVID-19. Profiling relied on immunoSEQ multiplex PCR, and the TCRdb table lists in-frame clones only, not all of them. The sample lists 150,000 to 200,000 clones, over 75% occurring once. The sample consisted of peripheral blood. All receptors derive from an elderly woman with acute or convalescent COVID-19. Both conserved end residues are part of each CDR3. Fields, in order: CDR3 DNA, CDR3 protein, D gene, V gene, clone size, J gene. D genes are given only for firm matches. Clone size is shown for a subset of rows, as once, few, many or a class of expanded clone.

DNA: TGTGCCAGCAGCAAACTATTCGCCCTACAGGGAAACCGGGAGACCCAGTACTTC
CDR3: CASSKLFALQGNRETQYF
D: NA
V: TRBV11-2
size: NA
J: TRBJ2-5

DNA: TGTGCCAGCAGTTTAGGACTAGCGGGAGGGGATACGCAGTATTTT
CDR3: CASSLGLAGGDTQYF
D: TRBD2
V: TRBV6-2/TRBV6-3
size: NA
J: TRBJ2-3

DNA: TGCAGCGTACAGAACACTGAAGCTTTCTTT
CDR3: CSVQNTEAFF
D: NA
V: TRBV29-1
size: NA
J: TRBJ1-1

DNA: TGTGCCAGCAGTACCCCGGGGAGGCGACGCACAGATACGCAGTATTTT
CDR3: CASSTPGRRRTDTQYF
D: NA
V: TRBV6-2/TRBV6-3
size: NA
J: TRBJ2-3

DNA: TGCGCCAGCAGCTTGGAGTTACAGGGCAACACCGGGGAGCTGTTTTTT
CDR3: CASSLELQGNTGELFF
D: NA
V: TRBV5-1
size: NA
J: TRBJ2-2

DNA: TGTGCCAGCAGCGTAGCGGAGGGTTTAGGAGAAAAACTGTTTTTT
CDR3: CASSVAEGLGEKLFF
D: NA
V: TRBV9
size: once
J: TRBJ1-4

DNA: TGTGCCAGCAGTTTTGGACAGGGGACAGTTGAAAAACTGTTTTTT
CDR3: CASSFGQGTVEKLFF
D: TRBD1
V: TRBV6-5
size: few
J: TRBJ1-4

DNA: TGTGCCAGCAGCTTACGATCTGGGCGTAACGGTGAGCAGTTCTTC
CDR3: CASSLRSGRNGEQFF
D: NA
V: TRBV7-9
size: NA
J: TRBJ2-1

DNA: TGTGCCAGCAGATCACCGGGACAGGGCACAGATACGCAGTATTTT
CDR3: CASRSPGQGTDTQYF
D: TRBD1
V: TRBV3-1/TRBV3-2
size: NA
J: TRBJ2-3

DNA: TGTGCCAGCAGTGATGGGACAGGGGGATACGAGCAGTACTTC
CDR3: CASSDGTGGYEQYF
D: TRBD1
V: TRBV2
size: NA
J: TRBJ2-7

DNA: TGTGCCAGCAGTTTCACTACTAGCGGGGGGCAACTTGAGCAGTACTTC
CDR3: CASSFTTSGGQLEQYF
D: TRBD2
V: TRBV27
size: NA
J: TRBJ2-7

DNA: TGCGCCAGCAGCTTCACTAGCGGGAGGGCCATCGCAGATACGCAGTATTTT
CDR3: CASSFTSGRAIADTQYF
D: TRBD2
V: TRBV5-1
size: NA
J: TRBJ2-3

DNA: TGTGCCAGCAGCCCAGGGGGAGTAGAGACCGGGGAGCTGTTTTTT
CDR3: CASSPGGVETGELFF
D: TRBD1
V: TRBV9
size: NA
J: TRBJ2-2

DNA: TGTGCCAGCAGCGTTATCGACAGGGGGGATGGCTACACCTTC
CDR3: CASSVIDRGDGYTF
D: TRBD1
V: TRBV9
size: NA
J: TRBJ1-2

DNA: TGTGCCAGCAGTGAGGTGGGACTACAACAAGAGACCCAGTACTTC
CDR3: CASSEVGLQQETQYF
D: TRBD2
V: TRBV2
size: NA
J: TRBJ2-5

DNA: TGTGCCATCAGCGGCGGCCCCTACGAGCAGTACTTC
CDR3: CAISGGPYEQYF
D: NA
V: TRBV10-3
size: NA
J: TRBJ2-7

DNA: TGTGCCATCAGTGGGGGACAGGGCCGTCAGCCCCAGCATTTT
CDR3: CAISGGQGRQPQHF
D: TRBD1
V: TRBV10-3
size: NA
J: TRBJ1-5

DNA: TGTGCCAGCAGCTTAGCCCACCGGACAGGGAAGATCACCTTC
CDR3: CASSLAHRTGKITF
D: TRBD1
V: TRBV7-8
size: NA
J: TRBJ1-2

DNA: TGTGCCAGCAGCACCATGAGATACAGGGGTCCCGGGGCCAACGTCCTGACTTTC
CDR3: CASSTMRYRGPGANVLTF
D: TRBD1
V: TRBV3-1/TRBV3-2
size: NA
J: TRBJ2-6

DNA: TGTGCCATCAGTGAGTCCAGGCCTAATGAAAAACTGTTTTTT
CDR3: CAISESRPNEKLFF
D: NA
V: TRBV10-3
size: NA
J: TRBJ1-4

DNA: TGTGCTAGTGGACAATGGGGGGACTATGGCTACACCTTC
CDR3: CASGQWGDYGYTF
D: NA
V: TRBV12-5
size: NA
J: TRBJ1-2

DNA: TGTGCCAGCTCACCCGTCCTAGCGGGAGAACTGGGAAATGAGCAGTTCTTC
CDR3: CASSPVLAGELGNEQFF
D: TRBD2
V: TRBV18
size: NA
J: TRBJ2-1

DNA: TGCGCCAGCAGCCAAGATCACACCCCCTATGGCTACACCTTC
CDR3: CASSQDHTPYGYTF
D: NA
V: TRBV4-1
size: few
J: TRBJ1-2

DNA: TGCAGTGCTAGTTCGGGGGGCTGGGATAATGAAAAACTGTTTTTT
CDR3: CSASSGGWDNEKLFF
D: NA
V: TRBV20-1
size: NA
J: TRBJ1-4

DNA: TGTGCCAGCAGTGAAAATTCAGGGGTATACTATGGCTACACCTTC
CDR3: CASSENSGVYYGYTF
D: NA
V: TRBV6-1
size: NA
J: TRBJ1-2

DNA: TGTGCCAGCAGCCCTGGGAGGACTCCTGAAGCTTTCTTT
CDR3: CASSPGRTPEAFF
D: NA
V: TRBV7-9
size: few
J: TRBJ1-1

DNA: TGTGCCAGTAGTATGGGTCGGACATTTCAGTACTTC
CDR3: CASSMGRTFQYF
D: NA
V: TRBV19
size: NA
J: TRBJ2-4

DNA: TGTGCCAGCAGTTCCCATTGGGGGACAGGCTCCTACGAGCAGTACTTC
CDR3: CASSSHWGTGSYEQYF
D: TRBD1
V: TRBV9
size: NA
J: TRBJ2-7

DNA: TGTGCCAGCAGCTCATCGAGCGGGGGATTAAACTATGGCTACACCTTC
CDR3: CASSSSSGGLNYGYTF
D: NA
V: TRBV3-1/TRBV3-2
size: NA
J: TRBJ1-2

DNA: TGTGCCAGCAGCCGGCGGGAGACCCAGTACTTC
CDR3: CASSRRETQYF
D: NA
V: TRBV7-2
size: NA
J: TRBJ2-5

DNA: TGTGCCAGCAGCTTATCAGGGAGGGCCCAGCATTTT
CDR3: CASSLSGRAQHF
D: NA
V: TRBV13
size: NA
J: TRBJ1-5

DNA: TGTGCCAGTAGTGCAACACAGGGGGCTGGTGGCTACACCTTC
CDR3: CASSATQGAGGYTF
D: TRBD1
V: TRBV19
size: NA
J: TRBJ1-2

DNA: TGTGCCAGCAGCCGCGGACTAGCCGGCCAGGAGACCCAGTACTTC
CDR3: CASSRGLAGQETQYF
D: TRBD2
V: TRBV6-6
size: NA
J: TRBJ2-5

DNA: TGTGCCAGTAGCCGACTAGCAGAGGATACGCAGTATTTT
CDR3: CASSRLAEDTQYF
D: TRBD2
V: TRBV19
size: NA
J: TRBJ2-3

DNA: TGTGCCAGCAGTTACCAGGCAGGGGGCCACTACGAGCAGTACTTC
CDR3: CASSYQAGGHYEQYF
D: TRBD1
V: TRBV6-5
size: NA
J: TRBJ2-7

DNA: TGTGCCAGACTAATCTCAGGGCGTCGGGTACTAGCGGAGGGCTCCTACGAGCAGTACTTC
CDR3: CARLISGRRVLAEGSYEQYF
D: TRBD2
V: TRBV7-3
size: NA
J: TRBJ2-7

DNA: TGTGCCAGCAGCTTAGACGGCAGGAGGTCGGAGACCCAGTACTTC
CDR3: CASSLDGRRSETQYF
D: NA
V: TRBV7-2
size: NA
J: TRBJ2-5

DNA: TGCGCCAGCAGCCCTGGGACAGGGGGCTATGGCTACACCTTC
CDR3: CASSPGTGGYGYTF
D: TRBD1
V: TRBV5-1
size: NA
J: TRBJ1-2

DNA: TGTGCCAGCAGCTCCCCGTTTAGGCTAGCGGAGACCTACAATGAGCAGTTCTTC
CDR3: CASSSPFRLAETYNEQFF
D: TRBD2
V: TRBV7-8
size: NA
J: TRBJ2-1

DNA: TGTGCCAGCTCCCGGGCGGGACTAGGTTCCTACAATGAGCAGTTCTTC
CDR3: CASSRAGLGSYNEQFF
D: TRBD2
V: TRBV18
size: NA
J: TRBJ2-1

DNA: TGTGCCAGCAGCCTACTAGCGTCCACCGGGGAGCTGTTTTTT
CDR3: CASSLLASTGELFF
D: TRBD2
V: TRBV3-1/TRBV3-2
size: NA
J: TRBJ2-2

DNA: TGTGCCAGCAGCTGGGGACAGGGGGGAAATGAAAAACTGTTTTTT
CDR3: CASSWGQGGNEKLFF
D: TRBD1
V: TRBV5-4
size: NA
J: TRBJ1-4

DNA: TGTGCCAGCAGCAAGGGGACAGGGTCCGGTTTTGAGACCCAGTACTTC
CDR3: CASSKGTGSGFETQYF
D: TRBD1
V: TRBV11-2
size: NA
J: TRBJ2-5

DNA: TGTGCCAGCAGCTTAGATCCGGGGGAGCTGTTTTTT
CDR3: CASSLDPGELFF
D: NA
V: TRBV11-2
size: NA
J: TRBJ2-2

DNA: TGTGCCAGCAGCTACCCGCGGGGGTACGAGCAGTACTTC
CDR3: CASSYPRGYEQYF
D: TRBD2
V: TRBV7-8
size: NA
J: TRBJ2-7

DNA: TGCGCCAGCAGCTTGGAGGGAGGGATGAACACTGAAGCTTTCTTT
CDR3: CASSLEGGMNTEAFF
D: NA
V: TRBV5-1
size: many
J: TRBJ1-1

DNA: TGTGCCAGCAGTTTACCGGGACAGGGCCAAGAGACCCAGTACTTC
CDR3: CASSLPGQGQETQYF
D: TRBD1
V: TRBV6-2/TRBV6-3
size: NA
J: TRBJ2-5

DNA: TGTGCCAGCACCGACATTCCCCCTCGGCAGCCCCAGCATTTT
CDR3: CASTDIPPRQPQHF
D: NA
V: TRBV6-5
size: NA
J: TRBJ1-5

DNA: TGTGCCAGCAGTTTTAGCGGGTATATCGCCGATACGCAGTATTTT
CDR3: CASSFSGYIADTQYF
D: TRBD2
V: TRBV6-5
size: NA
J: TRBJ2-3

DNA: TGCGCCAGCAGCCAAGAGGGGAGCGTCCCGCAAACCTACGAGCAGTACTTC
CDR3: CASSQEGSVPQTYEQYF
D: NA
V: TRBV4-1
size: NA
J: TRBJ2-7